This T cell receptor (beta chain) was recorded in a study of OX40 agonist ivuxolimab in advanced cancers. Samples were taken at baseline and on day 1 of cycles 4 and 7. Only in-frame clones appear in the TCRdb table, and some are missing; sequencing was by immunoSEQ multiplex PCR. The data show approximately 18,000 clones, around 79% seen once. In germline, CDR1 is LGHNA, CDR2 YSLEER. V was clipped by 0 bases and J by 0 bases, with 9 bases between them. This CDR3 contains 15 residues. The sequence was collected from an adult with an advanced solid tumor such as melanoma, head and neck, liver or kidney cancer. The chain couples TRBV4-3 to TRBJ2-7; tentative D call: TRBD1 (6 bases). Here the sequenced sample was CD4+ or CD8+ T cells sorted from blood, taken in a trial of the OX40 agonist ivuxolimab. The chain's CDR3 is CASSQEEDSSYEQYF. The CDR3 bases are TGCGCCAGCAGCCAAGAGGAGGACAGCTCCTACGAGCAGTACTTC.